This T cell receptor (beta chain) was identified in a study of PD-L1 blockade in urothelial cancer. The CDR3 has 14 amino acids. With V trimmed by 4 bases and J by 5 bases, 5 bases remained unmatched. Germline CDR1 reads SGHRS; CDR2 reads YFSETQ. The data were produced by immunoSEQ multiplex PCR, yet TCRdb's version contains in-frame clones alone and is incomplete. The table has around 100,000 clones, around 90% seen once. The time point denotes: pretreatment peripheral blood. Sequencing used PBMCs, obtained around atezolizumab (anti-PD-L1) treatment. This clonotype was obtained from a man aged 55 to 70 with urothelial cancer. The genes are TRBV5-1 and TRBJ1-4; 7 bases are a match to TRBD1. The DNA of the CDR3 is TGCGCCAGCAGCGCCTCGACAGGGAATGAAAAACTGTTTTTT. It yields the protein CASSASTGNEKLFF.